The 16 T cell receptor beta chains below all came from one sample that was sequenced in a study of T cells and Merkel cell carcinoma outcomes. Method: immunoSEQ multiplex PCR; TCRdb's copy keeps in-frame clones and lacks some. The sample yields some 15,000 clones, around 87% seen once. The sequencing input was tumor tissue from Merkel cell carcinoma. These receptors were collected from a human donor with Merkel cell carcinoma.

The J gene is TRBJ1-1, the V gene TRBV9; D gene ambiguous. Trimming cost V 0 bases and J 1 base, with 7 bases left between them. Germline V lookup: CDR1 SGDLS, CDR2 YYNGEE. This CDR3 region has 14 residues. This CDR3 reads CASSVDVGNTEAFF. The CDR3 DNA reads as TGTGCCAGCAGCGTAGATGTGGGGAACACTGAAGCTTTCTTT.

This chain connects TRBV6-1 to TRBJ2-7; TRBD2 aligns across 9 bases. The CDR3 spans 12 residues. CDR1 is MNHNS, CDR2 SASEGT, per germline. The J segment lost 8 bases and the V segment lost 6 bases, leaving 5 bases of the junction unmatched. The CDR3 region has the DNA TGTGCCAGCAGGGCCCTAGCGGGGAAGCAGTACTTC. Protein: CASRALAGKQYF.

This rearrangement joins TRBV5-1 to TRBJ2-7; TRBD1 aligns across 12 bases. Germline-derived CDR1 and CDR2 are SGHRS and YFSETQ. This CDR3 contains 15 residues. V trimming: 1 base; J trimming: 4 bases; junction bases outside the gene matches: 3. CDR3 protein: CASSLSGQGAYEQYF. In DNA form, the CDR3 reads TGCGCCAGCAGCTTGTCGGGACAGGGGGCTTACGAGCAGTACTTC.

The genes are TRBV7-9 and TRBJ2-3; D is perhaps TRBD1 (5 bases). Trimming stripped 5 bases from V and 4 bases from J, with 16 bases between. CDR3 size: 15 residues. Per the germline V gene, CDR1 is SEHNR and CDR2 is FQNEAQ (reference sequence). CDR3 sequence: CASSPPQGVADTQYF. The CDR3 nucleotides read TGTGCCAGCAGCCCCCCCCAGGGCGTCGCAGATACGCAGTATTTT.

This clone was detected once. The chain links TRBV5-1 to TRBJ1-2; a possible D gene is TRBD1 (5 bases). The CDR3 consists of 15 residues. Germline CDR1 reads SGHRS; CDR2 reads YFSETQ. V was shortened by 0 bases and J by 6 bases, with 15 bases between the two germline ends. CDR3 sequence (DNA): TGCGCCAGCAGCTTGGCCGAGGGGTCCAGAGATGGCTACACCTTC. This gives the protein CASSLAEGSRDGYTF.

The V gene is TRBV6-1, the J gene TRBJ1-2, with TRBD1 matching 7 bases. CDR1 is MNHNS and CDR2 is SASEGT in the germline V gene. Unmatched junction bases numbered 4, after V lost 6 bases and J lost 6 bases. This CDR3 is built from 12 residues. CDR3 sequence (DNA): TGTGCCAGCAGCCCCACAGGGGATGGCTACACCTTC. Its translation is CASSPTGDGYTF.

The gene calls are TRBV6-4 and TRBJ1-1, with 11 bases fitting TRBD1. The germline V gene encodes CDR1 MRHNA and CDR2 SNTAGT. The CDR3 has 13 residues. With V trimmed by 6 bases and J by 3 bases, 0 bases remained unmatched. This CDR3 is CASRGQGDTEAFF. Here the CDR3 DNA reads TGTGCCAGCAGGGGACAGGGGGACACTGAAGCTTTCTTT.

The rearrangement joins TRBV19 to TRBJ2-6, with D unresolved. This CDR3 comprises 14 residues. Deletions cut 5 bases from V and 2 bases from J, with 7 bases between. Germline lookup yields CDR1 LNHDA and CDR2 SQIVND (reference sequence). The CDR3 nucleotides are TGTGCCAGTAGTTTAGCAGCTGGGGCCAACGTCCTGACTTTC. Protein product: CASSLAAGANVLTF.

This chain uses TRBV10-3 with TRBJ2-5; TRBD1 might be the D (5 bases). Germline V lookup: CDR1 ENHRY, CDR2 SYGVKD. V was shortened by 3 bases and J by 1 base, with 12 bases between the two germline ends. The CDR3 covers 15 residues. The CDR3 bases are TGTGCCATCAGTGAAGGGCAGGGAAGCCAAGAGACCCAGTACTTC. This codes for CAISEGQGSQETQYF.

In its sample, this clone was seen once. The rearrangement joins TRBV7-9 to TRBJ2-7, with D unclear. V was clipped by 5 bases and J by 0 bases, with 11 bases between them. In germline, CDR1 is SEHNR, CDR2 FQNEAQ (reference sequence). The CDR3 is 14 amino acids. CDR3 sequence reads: CASSPRPSSYEQYF. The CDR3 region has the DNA TGTGCCAGCAGCCCCCGGCCTAGCTCCTACGAGCAGTACTTC.

CDR3 in DNA: TGTGCCAGCGGCACAGGGCCCAACACAGATACGCAGTATTTT. Protein: CASGTGPNTDTQYF. The rearrangement links TRBV5-4 to TRBJ2-3, with D possibly TRBD1 on 6 matching bases. The CDR3 totals 14 residues. Germline values: CDR1 SGHNT, CDR2 YYREEE (reference sequence). V was trimmed by 7 bases and J by 2 bases, leaving 14 bases between them.

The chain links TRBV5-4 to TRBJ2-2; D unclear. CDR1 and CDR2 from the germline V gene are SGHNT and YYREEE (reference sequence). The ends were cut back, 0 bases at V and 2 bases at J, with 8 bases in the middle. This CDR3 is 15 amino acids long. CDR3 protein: CASSLDMHNTGELFF. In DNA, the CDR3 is TGTGCCAGCAGCTTGGATATGCATAACACCGGGGAGCTGTTTTTT.

The CDR3: CASSPRLGEETQYF. The CDR3 DNA reads TGTGCCAGCAGCCCCCGACTAGGGGAAGAGACCCAGTACTTC. The chain uses TRBV9 and TRBJ2-5, with TRBD2 as a possible D gene (6 bases). CDR1 is SGDLS, CDR2 YYNGEE, per germline. Trimming stripped 4 bases from V and 3 bases from J, with 13 bases between. The CDR3 is 14 amino acids.

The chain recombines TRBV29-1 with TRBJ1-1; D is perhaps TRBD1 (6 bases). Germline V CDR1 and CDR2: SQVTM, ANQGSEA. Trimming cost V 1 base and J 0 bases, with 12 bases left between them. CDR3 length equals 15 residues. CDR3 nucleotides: TGCAGCGTTGAAGCGTGGGGGCAAATGAACACTGAAGCTTTCTTT. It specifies CSVEAWGQMNTEAFF.

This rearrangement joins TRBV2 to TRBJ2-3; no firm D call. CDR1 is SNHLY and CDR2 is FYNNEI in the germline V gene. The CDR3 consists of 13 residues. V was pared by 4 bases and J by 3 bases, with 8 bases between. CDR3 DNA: TGTGCCAGCAGTGTGATGAGAACAGATACGCAGTATTTT. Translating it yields CASSVMRTDTQYF.

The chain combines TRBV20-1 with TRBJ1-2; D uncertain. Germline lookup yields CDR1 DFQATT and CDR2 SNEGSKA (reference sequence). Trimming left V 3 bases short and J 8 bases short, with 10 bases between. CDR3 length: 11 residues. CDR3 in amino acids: CSARGWEGYTF. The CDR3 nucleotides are TGCAGTGCTAGGGGGTGGGAAGGCTACACCTTC.